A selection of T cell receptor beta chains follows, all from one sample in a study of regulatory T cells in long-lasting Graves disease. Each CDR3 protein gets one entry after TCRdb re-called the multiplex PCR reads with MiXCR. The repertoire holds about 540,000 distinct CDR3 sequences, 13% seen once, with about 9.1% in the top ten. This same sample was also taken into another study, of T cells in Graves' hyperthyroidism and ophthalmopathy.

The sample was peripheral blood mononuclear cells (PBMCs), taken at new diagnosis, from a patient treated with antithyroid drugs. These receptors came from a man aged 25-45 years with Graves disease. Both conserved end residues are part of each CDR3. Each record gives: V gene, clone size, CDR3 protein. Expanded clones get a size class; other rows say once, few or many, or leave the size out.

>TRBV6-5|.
CASSYDRDTNYEQYF
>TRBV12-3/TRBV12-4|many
CASSPGLAGHSNTGELFF
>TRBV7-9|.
CASSLGESEAFF
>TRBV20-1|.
CSARHDGANVLTF
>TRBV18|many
CASSPSTGWDEQFF
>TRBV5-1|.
CASRKNPDLAKNIQYF
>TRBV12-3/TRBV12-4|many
CASSAPGLAVYEQYF
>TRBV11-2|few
CASSSPGLAGAGETQYF
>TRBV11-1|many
CASSLVSPTDTQYF
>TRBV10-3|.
CAIKERETHNEQFF
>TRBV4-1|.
CASKGSKYNEQFF
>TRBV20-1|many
CSARGNTGTANQPQHF
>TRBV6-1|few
CASSVGQGATGANVLTF
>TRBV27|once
CASSLESGTVTNQPQHF
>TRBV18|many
CASSQEQGRAAFF
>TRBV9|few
CASSVFGSATGELFF
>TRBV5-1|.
CASSPGGSGGGYTF
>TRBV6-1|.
CASSVGALTHTGELFF
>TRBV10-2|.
CASSDGSEQYF
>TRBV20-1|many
CSARDKGSRNYGYTF
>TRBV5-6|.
CASSLLAGVSEQYF
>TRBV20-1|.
CSARGSGRWEETYEQYF
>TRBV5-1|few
CASSLAGDRGYGYTF
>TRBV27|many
CASRALTDTQYF